By share, the clone carrying this T cell receptor beta chain counts as medium-sized (0.01 to 0.1%). This sample was included in a study of tumor and adjacent non-tumor tissue in lung cancer. TCRbeta libraries were built with three rounds of nested PCR, modified from ARM-PCR. Via MiXCR, TCRdb re-called the multiplex PCR reads, giving one row per CDR3 protein. The sample consists of over 100,000 distinct CDR3 sequences, over 55% of them appearing once. This sample's RNA came from whole unsorted tissue. Distant lung tissue was collected more than 3 cm away from the tumor edge. Germline V CDR1 and CDR2: SGHAT, FQDESV (reference sequence). V dropped 6 bases and J dropped 5 bases, with 19 bases sitting between them. CDR3 length: 15 amino acids.

This TCR was sampled from a man aged 55-75 years with non-small cell lung cancer. Sequencing used distant non-tumor lung tissue. This rearrangement joins TRBV11-1 to TRBJ2-5; D possibly matches TRBD1 or TRBD2 (5 bases each). CDR3 in DNA: TGTGCCAGCAGTCCTCGGGGCTCCTCGGGGGAGACCCAGTACTTC. The encoded protein is CASSPRGSSGETQYF.